This T cell receptor beta chain appears in the sequencing data of a study of blood T cell repertoires in COVID-19. The germline V gene has CDR1 LNHNV and CDR2 YYDKDF (reference sequence). Trimming removed 8 bases at V and 2 bases at J, with 19 bases between. There are 15 residues in the CDR3. As processed by the authors: Counts of nucleated cells, estimated from reference gene primer amplification, were obtained. Assay: immunoSEQ multiplex PCR; the TCRdb copy retains only in-frame clones and omits some. V, J and clone size derive from that table, while D and trimming were established from the DNA sequence. This table holds under 70,000 clones, less than 90% found once.

This TCR was sampled from a woman older than 75 with acute or convalescent COVID-19. J is TRBJ2-7 and V is TRBV15; the D is unclear. Sample: peripheral blood. The CDR3 nucleotides read TGTGCCACCTCGTTGGGCTCCATATCAACCTACGAGCAGTACTTC. Protein sequence: CATSLGSISTYEQYF.